This TCR beta chain was sequenced for a study of identical twins. One entry per CDR3 protein, called by TCRdb with MiXCR from the 5' RACE reads. The sample lists some 250,000 distinct CDR3 sequences, over 5.5% occurring once. Broader study findings: For cord blood, abundant beta clonotypes had fewer insertions, unlike memory repertoires, which showed none.

From germline, CDR1 is SGHRS and CDR2 YFSETQ. This CDR3 has 14 residues. Trimming stripped 4 bases from V and 0 bases from J, with 10 bases between. About this clonotype: Its specificity is unknown.

Another study also made use of these data, one on T cells expressing NK-cell markers. This second study says: Several experiments added an anti-gamma-delta TCR antibody to sort only alpha-beta TCR T cells. In several donors, dominant CD3+CD56+NKG2C+ clones formed about 1.0-7.5% of CD8+ cells. A few donors' CD3+CD56-NKG2C+ cells were dominated by the same clonotypes.

Specimen: CD8+ T cells sorted from blood. The receptor was isolated from a woman aged 18-29 years in good health. The V and J genes are TRBV5-1 and TRBJ1-2; possibly TRBD1 for D (5 bases). For the CDR3, the DNA is TGCGCCAGCAGCGACCTGGGGGCTAACTATGGCTACACCTTC. Amino acids: CASSDLGANYGYTF.